This passage covers 8 T cell receptor beta chains from one sample sequenced in a study of blood T cells in healthy people across ages. PCR was performed a second time for roughly 7 to 11 cycles using a sample-barcoded 5' primer and a J-beta primer mix. TCRdb called the 5' RACE reads again in MiXCR, with one record for every CDR3 protein. The repertoire holds about 290,000 distinct CDR3 sequences, less than 30% seen once, with about 30% in the top ten. Sequencing used blood. All receptors derive from a woman between 65 and 79 years old in good health.

The chain couples TRBV18 to TRBJ2-5, with D tentatively TRBD1 (5 bases). V was clipped by 4 bases and J by 1 base, with 10 bases between them. Germline CDR1 is KGHSH and CDR2 is LQKENI. This CDR3 region has 14 residues. The CDR3 sequence: CASSQTTAQETQYF. CDR3 DNA: TGTGCCAGCTCACAGACGACAGCCCAAGAGACCCAGTACTTC. The full variable domain, with the rest looked up from reference TRBV18 and TRBJ2-5, is NAGVMQNPRHLVRRRGQEARLRCSPMKGHSHVYWYRQLPEEGLKFMVYLQKENIIDESGMPKERFSAEFPKEGPSILRIQQVVRGDSAAYFCASSQTTAQETQYFGPGTRLLVL.

The genes are TRBV7-2 and TRBJ1-2; the D gene is possibly TRBD1 (6 bases). The CDR3 is 14 residues long. The germline gives CDR1 SGHTA, CDR2 FQGNSA. Trimming left V 1 base short and J 5 bases short, with 11 bases between. In nucleotides, the CDR3 is TGTGCCAGCAGCTTAGTTGGGGGGACATATGGCTACACCTTC. Translating it yields CASSLVGGTYGYTF. The whole variable domain, remainder taken from reference TRBV7-2 and TRBJ1-2, is GAGVSQSPSNKVTEKGKDVELRCDPISGHTALYWYRQSLGQGLEFLIYFQGNSAPDKSGLPSDRFSAERTGGSVSTLTIQRTQQEDSAVYLCASSLVGGTYGYTFGSGTRLTVV.

Notes on this clonotype: A junction end diverges from the germline sequence, so it may reflect a read error. The chain links TRBV5-8 to TRBJ1-3, with D uncertain. In germline, CDR1 is SGHTS, CDR2 YDEGEE. The CDR3 loop spans 14 amino acids. The CDR3 loop is CASSAWASGSTIYF. The CDR3 nucleotides read TGTGCCAGCAGCGCGTGGGCCTCTGGAAGCACCATATATTTT.

The chain couples TRBV2 to TRBJ2-5; TRBD2 matches 10 bases. With 8 bases clipped from V and 5 bases from J, the junction kept 11 bases outside the gene matches. This CDR3 spans 15 amino acids. CDR1 is SNHLY, CDR2 FYNNEI, per germline. The CDR3 DNA is TGTGCCAGCGGAGAGCTAGCGGGAGCGGGGGAGACCCAGTACTTC. As protein: CASGELAGAGETQYF.

This clonotype was observed a few times. One end of the junction does not line up with germline, which may come from a read error. J is TRBJ1-1 and V is TRBV28, with D perhaps matching TRBD1 (6 bases). Germline V gives CDR1 MDHEN, CDR2 SYDVKM. This CDR3 contains 16 residues. The CDR3, as DNA: TGTGCCAGCTCCTTAGCTCGGGGGCGTAGGGACACTGTAGCTTTCTTT. Translating it yields CASSLARGRRDTVAFF.

This clonotype was observed a handful of times. The chain has TRBV6-5 and TRBJ2-3, with D maybe TRBD2 (6 bases). Looked up from germline, CDR1 is MNHEY and CDR2 is SVGAGI. Trimming stripped 7 bases from V and 1 base from J, with 9 bases between. CDR3 length equals 13 residues. CDR3 coding DNA: TGTGCCAGCATGGAGGGAGGCACAGATACGCAGTATTTT. Its protein product is CASMEGGTDTQYF.

A word on this clonotype: The junction shows a germline mismatch at one end, possibly a read error. The V gene is TRBV6-2 or TRBV6-3, the J gene TRBJ2-7; tentative D call: TRBD2 (6 bases). Germline V gene data show CDR1 as MNHEY and CDR2 as SVGEGT. The CDR3 spans 16 residues. In DNA, the CDR3 is TGTGCCAGGAGTTCGCCGGGACTGGGACCTTGGAACGAGCAGTACTTC. Its translation: CARSSPGLGPWNEQYF.

The J gene is TRBJ2-6, the V gene TRBV5-1; D ambiguous. Looked up from germline, CDR1 is SGHRS and CDR2 is YFSETQ. The CDR3 extends over 14 amino acids. V lost 1 base and J lost 3, with 5 bases in between. CDR3 protein: CASSLNLGANVLTF. The CDR3 nucleotides are TGCGCCAGCAGCTTGAATCTTGGGGCCAACGTCCTGACTTTC.